This entry describes one T cell receptor (beta chain). These data originate in a study of blood T cell repertoires in COVID-19. Clones were sequenced by immunoSEQ multiplex PCR, and TCRdb holds only the in-frame ones, with some missing. The sample lists under 250,000 clones, more than 70% occurring once. The sample consisted of peripheral blood. The TCR comes from a woman older than 75 with acute or convalescent COVID-19.

CDR3 in amino acids: CASSVDRRGEQFF. CDR3 bases: TGTGCCAGCAGCGTAGATCGAAGGGGTGAGCAGTTCTTC. The chain joins TRBV9 to TRBJ2-1, with D perhaps matching TRBD1 (5 bases). The CDR3 is 13 residues long. Germline V CDR1 and CDR2: SGDLS, YYNGEE. V was cut by 0 bases and J by 9 bases, with 10 bases left in between.